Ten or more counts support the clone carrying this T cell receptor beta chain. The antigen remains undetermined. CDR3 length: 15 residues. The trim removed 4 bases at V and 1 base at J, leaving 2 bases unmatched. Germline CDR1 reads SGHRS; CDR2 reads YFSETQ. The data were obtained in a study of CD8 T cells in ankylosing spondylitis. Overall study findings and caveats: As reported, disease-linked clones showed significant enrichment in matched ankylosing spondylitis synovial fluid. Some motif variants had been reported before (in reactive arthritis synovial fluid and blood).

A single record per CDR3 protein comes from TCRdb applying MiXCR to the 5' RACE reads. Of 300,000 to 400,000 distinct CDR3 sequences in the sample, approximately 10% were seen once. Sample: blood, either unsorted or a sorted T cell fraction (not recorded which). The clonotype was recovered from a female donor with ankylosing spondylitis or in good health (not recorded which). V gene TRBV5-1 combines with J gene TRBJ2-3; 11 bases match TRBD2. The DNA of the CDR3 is TGCGCCAGCAGCACTAGCGGGGGCCGCACAGATACGCAGTATTTT. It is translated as CASSTSGGRTDTQYF.